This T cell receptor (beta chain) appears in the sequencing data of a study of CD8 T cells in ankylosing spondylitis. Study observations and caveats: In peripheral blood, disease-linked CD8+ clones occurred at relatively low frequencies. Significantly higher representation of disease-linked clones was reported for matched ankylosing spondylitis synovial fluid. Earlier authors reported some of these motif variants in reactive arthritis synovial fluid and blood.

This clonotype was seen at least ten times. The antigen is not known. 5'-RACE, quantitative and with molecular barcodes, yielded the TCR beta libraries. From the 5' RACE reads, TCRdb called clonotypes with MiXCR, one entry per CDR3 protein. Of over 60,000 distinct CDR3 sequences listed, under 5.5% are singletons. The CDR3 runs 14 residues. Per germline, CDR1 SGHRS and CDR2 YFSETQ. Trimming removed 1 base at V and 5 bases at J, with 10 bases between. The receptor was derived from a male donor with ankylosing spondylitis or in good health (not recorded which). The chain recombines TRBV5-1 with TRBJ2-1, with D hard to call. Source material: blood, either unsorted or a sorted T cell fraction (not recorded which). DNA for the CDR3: TGCGCCAGCAGCTTGTTGACACCGAACAATGAGCAGTTCTTC. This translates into CASSLLTPNNEQFF.